The T cell receptor beta chain under discussion was sequenced for a study of Graves' ophthalmopathy and Graves' hyperthyroidism. Study results and limitations: Blood also contained most of the expanded thyroid clonotypes above 0.001 frequency.

This clonotype was seen at least ten times. Its matching antigen is unknown. RNA transcripts yielded amplified TCR beta CDR3 regions. First-round RT-PCR employed HTBI primers, with a second-round multiplex PCR after it. From the multiplex PCR reads, TCRdb called clonotypes with MiXCR, one entry per CDR3 protein. This repertoire shows about 590,000 distinct CDR3 sequences, just under 40% found once; its top ten account for around 4.6%. The CDR3 has 15 residues. Germline CDR1 reads SGHTA; CDR2 reads FQGNSA. Trimming cost V 2 bases and J 0 bases, with 10 bases left between them. Aged 18 to 65, hyperthyroidism patients had new diagnoses of under 2 months' duration. Clinical symptoms, serum thyroxine, TRAb, thyroid ultrasound and orbital computed tomography were relied on for diagnosis.

The receptor was isolated from an adult man with Graves' hyperthyroidism. J is TRBJ1-1 and V is TRBV7-2; D might be TRBD1 (6 bases). Sequencing was done on a sample of peripheral blood or thyroid tissue (not recorded which). This CDR3 reads CASSLRGSLNTEAFF. CDR3 DNA sequence: TGTGCCAGCAGCTTAAGGGGGAGTTTGAACACTGAAGCTTTCTTT.